The T cell receptor (beta chain) under discussion was sequenced for a study of cytomegalovirus exposure and HLA in healthy donors. The primer mix had 60 Vbeta and 13 Jbeta primers. TCRdb's table, derived via immunoSEQ multiplex PCR, lists solely in-frame clones and lacks some. The sample lists over 100,000 clones, approximately 71% seen once, with about 5% in the top ten. CDR3 length: 15 residues. Looked up from germline, CDR1 is SGHTS and CDR2 is YDEGEE. V was cut by 4 bases and J by 8 bases, with 18 bases left in between. Source material: PBMCs. The receptor comes from a woman in her 70s in good health and CMV-seropositive. The gene calls are TRBV5-8 and TRBJ1-4; D remains unclear. The CDR3 DNA follows: TGTGCCAGCAGCCCTGGAGTCGGGGTGAGGGAAAAACTGTTTTTT. It codes for CASSPGVGVREKLFF.